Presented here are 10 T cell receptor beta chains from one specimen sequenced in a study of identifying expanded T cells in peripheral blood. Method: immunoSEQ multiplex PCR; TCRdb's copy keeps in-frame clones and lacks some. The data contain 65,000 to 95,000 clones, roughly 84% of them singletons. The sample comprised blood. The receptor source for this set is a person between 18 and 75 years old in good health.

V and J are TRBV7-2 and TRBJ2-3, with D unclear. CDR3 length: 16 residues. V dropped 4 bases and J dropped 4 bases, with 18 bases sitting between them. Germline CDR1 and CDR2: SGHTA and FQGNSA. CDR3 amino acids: CASSSSANYISDTQYF. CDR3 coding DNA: TGTGCCAGCAGCTCCTCCGCCAATTACATTTCAGATACGCAGTATTTT. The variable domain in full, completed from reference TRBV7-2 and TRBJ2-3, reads GAGVSQSPSNKVTEKGKDVELRCDPISGHTALYWYRQSLGQGLEFLIYFQGNSAPDKSGLPSDRFSAERTGGSVSTLTIQRTQQEDSAVYLCASSSSANYISDTQYFGPGTRLTVL.

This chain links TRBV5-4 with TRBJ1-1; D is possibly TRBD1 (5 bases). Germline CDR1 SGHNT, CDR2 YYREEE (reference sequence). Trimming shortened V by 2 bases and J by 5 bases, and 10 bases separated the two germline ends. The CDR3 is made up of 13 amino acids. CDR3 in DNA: TGTGCCAGCAGCTTTGGGGACCGGACTGAAGCTTTCTTT. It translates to CASSFGDRTEAFF.

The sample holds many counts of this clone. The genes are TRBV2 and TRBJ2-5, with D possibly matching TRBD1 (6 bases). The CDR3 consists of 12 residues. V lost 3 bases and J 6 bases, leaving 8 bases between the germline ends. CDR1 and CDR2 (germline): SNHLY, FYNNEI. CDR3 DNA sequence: TGTGCCAGCAGTGAGCAGGGGCAGACCCAGTACTTC. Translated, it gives CASSEQGQTQYF.

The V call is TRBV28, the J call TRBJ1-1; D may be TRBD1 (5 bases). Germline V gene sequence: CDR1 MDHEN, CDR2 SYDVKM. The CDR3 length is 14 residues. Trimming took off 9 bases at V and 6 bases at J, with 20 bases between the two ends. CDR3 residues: CASKRGEVWAEAFF. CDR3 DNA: TGTGCCAGTAAAAGGGGAGAGGTGTGGGCTGAAGCTTTCTTT. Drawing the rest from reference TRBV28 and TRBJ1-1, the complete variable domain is DVKVTQSSRYLVKRTGEKVFLECVQDMDHENMFWYRQDPGLGLRLIYFSYDVKMKEKGDIPEGYSVSREKKERFSLILESASTNQTSMYLCASKRGEVWAEAFFGQGTRLTVV.

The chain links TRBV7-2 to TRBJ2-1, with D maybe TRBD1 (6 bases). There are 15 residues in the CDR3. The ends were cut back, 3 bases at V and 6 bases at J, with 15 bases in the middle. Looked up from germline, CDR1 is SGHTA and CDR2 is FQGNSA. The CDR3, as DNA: TGTGCCAGCAGCTTGTCTTCAGGGGTGGCCAATGAGCAGTTCTTC. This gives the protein CASSLSSGVANEQFF.

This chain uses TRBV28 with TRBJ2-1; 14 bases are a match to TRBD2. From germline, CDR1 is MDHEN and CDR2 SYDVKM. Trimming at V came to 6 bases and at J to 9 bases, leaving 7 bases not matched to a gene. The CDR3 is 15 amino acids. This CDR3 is CASRTGLAGVGEQFF. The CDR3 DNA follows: TGTGCCAGCAGAACGGGACTAGCGGGAGTAGGTGAGCAGTTCTTC.

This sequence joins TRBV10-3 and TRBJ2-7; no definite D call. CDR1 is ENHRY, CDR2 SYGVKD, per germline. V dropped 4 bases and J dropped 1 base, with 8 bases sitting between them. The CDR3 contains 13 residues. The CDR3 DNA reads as TGTGCCATCAGTGGAAGGCGGTCCTACGAGCAGTACTTC. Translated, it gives CAISGRRSYEQYF.

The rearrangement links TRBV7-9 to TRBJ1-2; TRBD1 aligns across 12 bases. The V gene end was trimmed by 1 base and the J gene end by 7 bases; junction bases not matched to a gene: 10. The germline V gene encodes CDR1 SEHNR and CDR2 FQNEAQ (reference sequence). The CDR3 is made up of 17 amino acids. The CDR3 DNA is TGTGCCAGCAGCTTAGATGGCCGGGACAGGGGGCGCGTTGGCTACACCTTC. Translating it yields CASSLDGRDRGRVGYTF.

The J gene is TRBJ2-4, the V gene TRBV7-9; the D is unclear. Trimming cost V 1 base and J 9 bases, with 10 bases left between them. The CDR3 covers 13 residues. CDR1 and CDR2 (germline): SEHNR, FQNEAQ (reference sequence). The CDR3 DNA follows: TGTGCCAGCAGCTTAGGAGAAGGCGGCATTCAGTACTTC. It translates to CASSLGEGGIQYF.

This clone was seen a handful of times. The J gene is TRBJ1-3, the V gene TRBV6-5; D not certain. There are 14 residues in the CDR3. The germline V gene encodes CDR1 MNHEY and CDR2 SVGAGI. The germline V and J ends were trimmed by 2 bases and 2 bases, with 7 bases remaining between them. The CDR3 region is CASSYGETGNTIYF. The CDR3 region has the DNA TGTGCCAGCAGTTACGGGGAAACTGGAAACACCATATATTTT.